These 24 T cell receptor beta chains originate from one sample sequenced in a study of cytomegalovirus exposure and HLA in healthy donors. The PCR was carried out with 60 Vbeta primers and 13 Jbeta primers. Libraries were prepared by immunoSEQ multiplex PCR; TCRdb keeps only in-frame clonotypes and omits some of them. The sample has 150,000 to 200,000 clones; roughly 85% are singletons. The sequencing input was PBMCs. The receptors here all came from a woman aged 25 to 39 in good health and CMV-seropositive.

The gene calls are TRBV10-3 and TRBJ2-2; 8 bases agree with TRBD2. Trimming at V came to 4 bases and at J to 5 bases, leaving 6 bases not matched to a gene. The CDR3 has 15 amino acids. Germline values: CDR1 ENHRY, CDR2 SYGVKD. CDR3 loop: CAISATGGKTGELFF. CDR3 DNA sequence: TGTGCCATCAGTGCTACGGGAGGGAAAACCGGGGAGCTGTTTTTT.

The chain joins TRBV6-6 to TRBJ2-5, with 9 bases aligning to TRBD1. This CDR3 has 15 amino acids. J was trimmed by 3 bases and V by 8 bases; bases with no gene match: 10. Germline V CDR1 and CDR2: MNHNY, SVGAGI (reference sequence). The CDR3, as DNA: TGTGCCAGCCTCCCATCTTGGACAGGGGAAGAGACCCAGTACTTC. It specifies CASLPSWTGEETQYF.

The chain combines TRBV5-1 with TRBJ2-1; possible D gene TRBD1, 5 bases. Trimming stripped 5 bases from V and 8 bases from J, with 20 bases between. The germline V gene encodes CDR1 SGHRS and CDR2 YFSETQ. The CDR3 spans 15 residues. As DNA, the CDR3 is TGCGCCAGCAGAAGAGACAGCTCAGCTGAGGATGAGCAGTTCTTC. It yields the protein CASRRDSSAEDEQFF.

This clone was seen only once. V and J are TRBV4-2 and TRBJ1-2; TRBD1 agrees at 9 bases. V gave up 5 bases and J gave up 7 bases; unmatched junction bases: 2. The CDR3 is made up of 12 amino acids. The V gene's germline CDR1 is LGHNA and CDR2 YNFKEQ. CDR3 region: CASSGDRAGYTF. CDR3 sequence (DNA): TGTGCCAGCAGCGGGGACAGGGCTGGCTACACCTTC.

The gene calls are TRBV27 and TRBJ2-7, with 8 bases that match TRBD2. CDR1 is MNHEY, CDR2 SMNVEV, per germline (reference sequence). Unmatched junction bases numbered 6, after V lost 5 bases and J lost 0 bases. The CDR3 has 15 amino acids. As DNA, the CDR3 is TGTGCCAGCAGTCTGGTAGCGGGACGCTCCTACGAGCAGTACTTC. As protein: CASSLVAGRSYEQYF.

This rearrangement joins TRBV7-9 to TRBJ2-7; 7 bases match TRBD1. Germline loops: CDR1 SEHNR, CDR2 FQNEAQ (reference sequence). The trim removed 3 bases at V and 7 bases at J, leaving 3 bases unmatched. The CDR3 has 12 amino acids. The CDR3 is CASSLDRPEQYF. CDR3 in DNA: TGTGCCAGCAGCTTGGACAGGCCGGAGCAGTACTTC.

The chain combines TRBV5-6 with TRBJ2-3; D perhaps matches TRBD1 (6 bases). This CDR3 spans 17 amino acids. V gave up 4 bases and J gave up 2 bases, with 20 bases separating them. CDR1 and CDR2 (germline): SGHDT, YYEEEE. The CDR3 coding sequence is TGTGCCAGCAGCACCCCAAAGGGGGTATGGGACACAGATACGCAGTATTTT. Translating gives CASSTPKGVWDTDTQYF.

Concerning this clone: The junction differs from germline at one of its ends, possibly a read error. The V call is TRBV11-2, the J call TRBJ1-1, with D perhaps matching TRBD1 (6 bases). Germline CDR1 SGHAT, CDR2 FQNNGV. There are 15 residues in the CDR3. The CDR3 DNA follows: TGTGCCAGCAGCCTAGAGCCCCGGGACATTCCACGATCTCACTTT. Its protein is CASSLEPRDIPRSHF.

The chain joins TRBV4-1 to TRBJ1-5; D unclear. The V end was cut by 4 bases, the J end by 0 bases, with 10 bases between. Germline CDR1 and CDR2: MGHRA and YSYEKL. The CDR3 is 15 amino acids. The CDR3 loop is CASSPRTGSNQPQHF. The DNA for the CDR3 is TGCGCCAGCAGCCCACGTACGGGTAGCAATCAGCCCCAGCATTTT.

The rearrangement joins TRBV9 to TRBJ2-7; no clear D. CDR1 SGDLS and CDR2 YYNGEE come from the germline V gene. The V gene lost 0 bases and the J gene lost 4 bases, with 8 bases spanning the gap. The CDR3 sequence is 13 residues long. The CDR3 DNA is TGTGCCAGCAGCGTAGCCTCAGCGTACGAGCAGTACTTC. The encoded protein is CASSVASAYEQYF.

The chain joins TRBV6-5 to TRBJ2-7; 10 positions agree with TRBD1. The CDR3 is 16 amino acids. Per germline, CDR1 MNHEY and CDR2 SVGAGI. With V trimmed by 0 bases and J by 2 bases, 4 bases remained unmatched. The CDR3, as DNA: TGTGCCAGCAGTTACTCGAGGGGGACAGGGGCCTACGAGCAGTACTTC. It encodes CASSYSRGTGAYEQYF.

The V call is TRBV29-1, the J call TRBJ1-1; D is perhaps TRBD1 (5 bases). Germline lookup yields CDR1 SQVTM and CDR2 ANQGSEA. V lost 7 bases, J lost 0 bases, and 15 bases lay in between. This CDR3 is built from 14 residues. The CDR3 protein is CSATGRALNTEAFF. The CDR3 DNA follows: TGCAGCGCCACTGGCAGGGCCCTGAACACTGAAGCTTTCTTT.

J is TRBJ1-5 and V is TRBV27; no clear D gene. The CDR3 has 15 residues. V lost 6 bases, J lost 1 base, and 13 bases lay in between. The germline V gene has CDR1 MNHEY and CDR2 SMNVEV (reference sequence). CDR3 sequence reads: CASRWVGSSNQPQHF. The CDR3 DNA follows: TGTGCCAGCAGGTGGGTAGGGAGCAGCAATCAGCCCCAGCATTTT.

This clone was recorded only once. V is TRBV10-3 and J is TRBJ1-2, with TRBD1 matching 8 bases. Per the germline V gene, CDR1 is ENHRY and CDR2 is SYGVKD. V lost 4 bases, J lost 4 bases, and 8 bases stayed unmatched. This CDR3 is 15 amino acids long. The chain's CDR3 is CAISVSQGATYGYTF. In DNA, the CDR3 is TGTGCCATCAGTGTGAGCCAGGGGGCCACCTATGGCTACACCTTC.

The genes are TRBV29-1 and TRBJ2-5; 9 bases align to TRBD1. The tail of the sequence fits TRBJ2-7 better, so the J call may be wrong. Per the germline V gene, CDR1 is SQVTM and CDR2 is ANQGSEA. CDR3 length: 16 amino acids. CDR3 in amino acids: CSVEVPGTGYDYEQYF. As DNA, the CDR3 is TGCAGCGTTGAAGTCCCCGGGACAGGGTATGACTACGAGCAGTACTTC.

V usage is TRBV4-3 and J usage is TRBJ2-1; 12 nucleotides align to TRBD2. Germline V gives CDR1 LGHNA, CDR2 YSLEER. J was trimmed by 5 bases and V by 0 bases; bases with no gene match: 8. This CDR3 is built from 18 residues. Here the CDR3 DNA reads TGCGCCAGCAGCCAAGACATCCCTAGCGGGAGGGACCACAATGAGCAGTTCTTC. It yields the protein CASSQDIPSGRDHNEQFF.

The J gene is TRBJ2-1, the V gene TRBV5-6, with a possible D match to TRBD2 (7 bases). Germline V gene data show CDR1 as SGHDT and CDR2 as YYEEEE. There are 15 residues in the CDR3. Trimming removed 4 bases at V and 2 bases at J, with 13 bases between. The chain's CDR3 is CASSVRGAPYNEQFF. In nucleotides, the CDR3 is TGTGCCAGCAGCGTCCGGGGGGCGCCCTACAATGAGCAGTTCTTC.

The chain recombines TRBV29-1 with TRBJ2-1; weak D call: TRBD2 (6 bases). This CDR3 is 10 amino acids long. In germline, CDR1 is SQVTM, CDR2 ANQGSEA. V lost 7 bases and J lost 7, with 8 bases in between. The CDR3 DNA reads as TGCAGCGGCGGGGAGAATGAGCAGTTCTTC. Translation gives CSGGENEQFF.

The rearrangement links TRBV14 to TRBJ2-5; possibly TRBD2 for D (7 bases). CDR1 and CDR2 (germline): SGHDN, FVKESK. This CDR3 has 15 amino acids. With 1 base removed from V and 5 bases from J, the gap between germline ends came to 14 bases. CDR3 in amino acids: CASSQVGGVYETQYF. The CDR3 DNA sequence: TGTGCCAGCAGCCAAGTAGGGGGGGTGTACGAGACCCAGTACTTC.

This clone has more than one count but fewer than ten. The genes are TRBV19 and TRBJ2-3; D remains ambiguous. In germline, CDR1 is LNHDA, CDR2 SQIVND (reference sequence). The CDR3 spans 14 residues. The V end was cut by 5 bases, the J end by 5 bases, with 14 bases between. CDR3 protein: CASSPPELRDTQYF. In DNA form, the CDR3 reads TGTGCCAGTAGTCCCCCGGAGTTAAGAGATACGCAGTATTTT.

This clone was detected a few times. This chain links TRBV6-1 with TRBJ2-7; tentatively, D is TRBD1 (5 bases). V was clipped by 6 bases and J by 1 base, with 10 bases between them. The germline V gene has CDR1 MNHNS and CDR2 SASEGT. This CDR3 has 13 residues. CDR3 nucleotide sequence: TGTGCCAGCAGACTGACAGCTTCCTACGAGCAGTACTTC. Protein sequence: CASRLTASYEQYF.

The rearrangement links TRBV2 to TRBJ1-2; 7 nucleotides match TRBD1. CDR1 and CDR2 (germline): SNHLY, FYNNEI. This CDR3 contains 11 residues. The trim removed 11 bases at V and 6 bases at J, leaving 6 bases unmatched. CDR3 bases: TGTGCCGACAGACAGGGACATGGCTACACCTTC. Residues: CADRQGHGYTF.

This chain uses TRBV9 with TRBJ2-5; D not resolved. Per the germline V gene, CDR1 is SGDLS and CDR2 is YYNGEE. The germline V and J ends were trimmed by 2 bases and 5 bases, with 13 bases remaining between them. This CDR3 has 14 amino acids. CDR3 in amino acids: CASSVSVDGETQYF. Here the CDR3 DNA reads TGTGCCAGCAGCGTCAGCGTCGATGGGGAGACCCAGTACTTC.

The chain employs TRBV10-3 and TRBJ2-1; 10 bases match TRBD2. CDR1 is ENHRY, CDR2 SYGVKD, per germline. V lost 8 bases and J lost 7; bases outside the gene matches: 8. The CDR3 is 14 amino acids. CDR3 amino acids: CAIGLAVQGNEQFF. The DNA of the CDR3 is TGTGCCATCGGACTAGCGGTCCAGGGTAATGAGCAGTTCTTC.